The entry below gives a single T cell receptor (beta chain) sequence along with its context. The sample comes from a study of blood T cell repertoires in COVID-19. Germline lookup yields CDR1 SGHRS and CDR2 YFSETQ. This CDR3 has 17 residues. Trimming took 0 bases from V and 9 from J, leaving 25 bases between them. Data came from immunoSEQ multiplex PCR; TCRdb stores just in-frame clones and leaves some out. Among under 200,000 clones listed, 80% to 90% were seen once. The receptor comes from a man between 60 and 75 years old with acute or convalescent COVID-19. The rearrangement uses TRBV5-1 and TRBJ2-7, with D perhaps matching TRBD2 (5 bases). The material sequenced was peripheral blood. The CDR3 sequence: CASSLGTPDAIRLWQYF. DNA for the CDR3: TGCGCCAGCAGCTTGGGGACCCCGGACGCCATTCGACTATGGCAGTACTTC.